A single sample is the source of the 14 T cell receptor beta chains below, sequenced in a study of tumor-infiltrating lymphocytes in primary liver carcinoma. TCR beta cDNA was prepared out of 500 ng total RNA by means of a constant-region primer. ARM-PCR was slightly modified, and three nested multiplex PCR rounds with it gave rise to the TCR beta libraries. PCR rounds one and two used TRBV1-TRBV30 forward primers with a C-beta reverse primer for around 10 cycles each. TCRdb processed the multiplex PCR reads anew with MiXCR; each CDR3 protein has one entry. The table lists 300,000 to 400,000 distinct CDR3 sequences, more than 55% of them singletons. Unsorted whole blood served as the source of blood RNA, and germline DNA was extracted as well. The sample consisted of peripheral blood. The receptors were sampled from a man aged 40-49 years with primary liver carcinoma and hepatitis B virus infection.

This clonotype was counted a few times. J is TRBJ2-7 and V is TRBV30, with 12 nucleotides matching TRBD2. CDR3 length: 16 residues. Germline-derived CDR1 and CDR2 are GTSNPN and SVGIG (reference sequence). The V and J ends lost 2 bases and 4 bases, in that order; junction bases with no gene match: 9. CDR3 sequence reads: CAWSLPGLAGRYEQYF. CDR3 bases: TGTGCCTGGAGTCTTCCAGGACTAGCGGGAAGATACGAGCAGTACTTC.

Of note for this clonotype: The conserved final phenylalanine or tryptophan is absent from the CDR3, which likely points to a read error. V and J are TRBV12-3 or TRBV12-4 and TRBJ2-3; maybe TRBD1 (6 bases). The CDR3 sequence is 19 residues long. The CDR3 DNA sequence: TGTGCCAGCAGTTTATCGAAGCCGGGACACCCAGCGGAAACAGACACGCAGTATGTT. It is translated as CASSLSKPGHPAETDTQYV.

Notes on this clonotype: This could be a read error, since a much larger clone is one nucleotide away. The CDR3 DNA follows: TGCAGTGCTAGAGGGGAACGGGATTTCAATGAGCGGTTCTTC. Translated, it gives CSARGERDFNERFF. The chain employs TRBV20-1 and TRBJ2-1; weak D call: TRBD2 (5 bases). The CDR3 runs to 14 residues. Per the germline V gene, CDR1 is DFQATT and CDR2 is SNEGSKA (reference sequence).

Comment on this clonotype: At one end the junction does not follow the germline gene, possibly because of a read error. The chain carries TRBV29-1 and TRBJ1-1; D perhaps matches TRBD1 (5 bases). CDR3 size: 14 residues. CDR1 and CDR2 from the germline V gene are SQVTM and ANQGSEA. The CDR3 nucleotides are TGCGGCGTTGAGGGCGGCTGGGACCCTAGAATAGCTTTCTTT. Amino acid sequence: CGVEGGWDPRIAFF.

This clonotype was seen once. The chain uses TRBV11-2 and TRBJ2-7, with 13 nucleotides matching TRBD2. The CDR3 covers 16 residues. J gave up 5 bases and V 4 bases, and 8 bases lay outside the gene matches. Germline V gives CDR1 SGHAT, CDR2 FQNNGV. This CDR3 reads CASSSQTSGRIHEQYF. The CDR3 DNA follows: TGTGCCAGCAGCTCCCAGACTAGCGGGAGGATTCACGAGCAGTACTTC.

The chain links TRBV2 to TRBJ2-5; the D is unclear. The CDR3 has 16 residues. The V end lost 4 bases, the J end lost 2 bases, and 17 bases lay between the germline ends. In germline, CDR1 is SNHLY, CDR2 FYNNEI. CDR3 nucleotides: TGTGCCAGCAGTGGGTGGATTAGGAGAGTACAAGAGACCCAGTACTTC. Translated: CASSGWIRRVQETQYF.

In its sample, this clonotype was seen many times. This chain connects TRBV6-1 to TRBJ2-2; 10 nucleotides match TRBD1. CDR1 MNHNS and CDR2 SASEGT come from the germline V gene. The V gene end was trimmed by 4 bases and the J gene end by 5 bases; junction bases not matched to a gene: 7. The CDR3 has 16 residues. CDR3: CASSVRTGGGTGELFF. The CDR3 DNA reads as TGTGCCAGCAGTGTACGGACAGGGGGGGGGACCGGGGAGCTGTTTTTT.

Worth noting for this clonotype: A much more abundant neighbour one base away suggests this may be a read error. The chain carries TRBV12-3 or TRBV12-4 and TRBJ1-2, with D possibly being TRBD1 (5 bases). The CDR3 loop spans 14 amino acids. V lost 9 bases and J lost 4, with 18 bases in between. The CDR3 here is CARTLGGYTYGYTF. CDR3 coding DNA: TGTGCCAGAACCCTTGGGGGATATACCTATGGCTACACCTTC.

With regard to this clonotype: A clone one base away is much larger, so this may be a read error. V gene TRBV7-8 combines with J gene TRBJ2-5; 10 bases are shared with TRBD1. Germline V lookup: CDR1 SGHVS, CDR2 FQNEAQ. This CDR3 spans 14 amino acids. The CDR3 protein is CASSLATGGWTRYF. The CDR3 DNA follows: TGTGCCAGCAGCTTAGCGACAGGGGGCTGGACCCGGTACTTC.

With respect to this clonotype: It may be a read error: a sequence one base away is much more abundant. V gene TRBV4-2 combines with J gene TRBJ2-5; the D gene is possibly TRBD2 (5 bases). Germline V gene lookup returns CDR1 LGHNA and CDR2 YNFKEQ. Trimming took 0 bases from V and 6 from J, leaving 14 bases between them. The CDR3 is 15 residues long. The CDR3 DNA reads TGTGCCAGCAGCCAAGATAGCGAGATGATGCAGACCCAGTACTTC. Its protein product is CASSQDSEMMQTQYF.

This clonotype was observed a single time. J is TRBJ2-7 and V is TRBV30; 10 bases fit TRBD1. Losses at the gene ends were 8 bases for V and 3 bases for J; bases not matched to a gene: 10. CDR1 and CDR2 (germline): GTSNPN, SVGIG (reference sequence). The CDR3 runs to 14 residues. The CDR3 loop reads CAGAPGQGSYEQYF. DNA for the CDR3: TGTGCCGGCGCCCCGGGACAGGGGAGCTACGAGCAGTACTTC.

Remarks on this clonotype: A much larger clone sits a single nucleotide away, making a read error possible. Here the CDR3 omits its conserved ending phenylalanine or tryptophan, so a read error is the likely source. The chain employs TRBV29-1 and TRBJ1-1; maybe TRBD1 (5 bases). Germline values: CDR1 SQVTM, CDR2 ANQGSEA. The germline V and J ends were trimmed by 0 bases and 0 bases, with 14 bases remaining between them. This CDR3 spans 16 amino acids. The CDR3 here is CSVEDPAGSMNTEAFY. CDR3 coding DNA: TGCAGCGTTGAAGATCCGGCAGGGAGCATGAACACTGAAGCTTTCTAT.

On this clonotype: Possible read error: a much larger clone is one base away. The genes are TRBV6-1 and TRBJ1-1; weak D call: TRBD1 (5 bases). CDR3 length equals 13 residues. Germline CDR1 reads MNHNS; CDR2 reads SASEGT. Written as DNA, the CDR3 is TGTACCAGCCACGAGGGGAGTAACACTGAAGCTTTCTTT. Protein sequence: CTSHEGSNTEAFF.

This clonotype was recorded many times. The chain links TRBV6-1 to TRBJ2-7; possibly TRBD2 for D (5 bases). Germline V gene sequence: CDR1 MNHNS, CDR2 SASEGT. The length of the CDR3 is 10 residues. V lost 11 bases to trimming and J lost 4 bases, with 9 bases between them. The CDR3 nucleotides read TGTGCCGGAGGTCGGTACGAGCAGTACTTC. Its translation is CAGGRYEQYF.